Shown below are 16 T cell receptor beta chains from a single sample sequenced in a study of T cell clonotyping in hematopoietic cell transplantation (dated by TCRdb to the early 2020s). The method was the immunoSEQ multiplex PCR assay. The table comes from immuneACCESS by way of TCRdb, which keeps in-frame sequences with V and J called. Part of the clones is missing from these tables; in studies checked, under half for an unresolved V gene and the rest for unknown reasons. The sample records more than 10,000 clones, about four fifths of which are singletons. The leading ten clones occupy around 5.5% of the sample. The time point label, read with the paper, signifies: 100 days after allo-HCT. The material sequenced was PBMCs, taken 100 days after allogeneic stem cell transplant. All receptors derive from a female patient in her thirties or forties who had an allogeneic stem cell transplant from a related donor, so T cells may come from the graft donor. Some clones in this sample may be carry-over from other donors' samples.

The rearrangement joins TRBV6-5 to TRBJ1-2; 10 bases match TRBD1. The CDR3 runs 14 residues. With 6 bases clipped from V and 7 bases from J, the junction kept 8 bases outside the gene matches. In germline, CDR1 is MNHEY, CDR2 SVGAGI. CDR3 bases: TGTGCCAGCAGCCGACAGGGGGCGCGGGGTGGCTACACCTTC. Its protein is CASSRQGARGGYTF.

This sequence joins TRBV10-3 and TRBJ1-4, with D possibly matching TRBD1 (5 bases). The ends were cut back, 4 bases at V and 0 bases at J, with 9 bases in the middle. Germline V gives CDR1 ENHRY, CDR2 SYGVKD. This CDR3 has 15 residues. The CDR3 sequence: CAISAAGPTNEKLFF. The CDR3 DNA sequence: TGTGCCATCAGTGCGGCGGGGCCAACTAATGAAAAACTGTTTTTT.

The chain links TRBV6-5 to TRBJ1-4, with 9 nucleotides matching TRBD1. The V gene end was trimmed by 3 bases and the J gene end by 5 bases; junction bases not matched to a gene: 4. The CDR3 covers 15 residues. Germline CDR1 reads MNHEY; CDR2 reads SVGAGI. The CDR3 nucleotides are TGTGCCAGCAGTTATGGGGGGACAGGGAATGAAAAACTGTTTTTT. As protein: CASSYGGTGNEKLFF.

This clone was observed once. DNA of the CDR3: TGTGCCAGCAGGCGCGGACAAGGTGAAAAACTGTTTTTT. Protein product: CASRRGQGEKLFF. The chain carries TRBV6-6 and TRBJ1-4, with TRBD1 as a possible D gene (5 bases). Germline V CDR1 and CDR2: MNHNY, SVGAGI (reference sequence). The V and J ends lost 6 bases and 7 bases respectively, with 12 bases between them. The CDR3 has 13 amino acids.

The CDR3 is CASSRDRAMNTEAFF. The CDR3 nucleotides read TGTGCCAGTAGTAGGGACAGGGCGATGAACACTGAAGCTTTCTTT. The rearrangement uses TRBV19 and TRBJ1-1; 9 positions agree with TRBD1. The CDR3 has 15 amino acids. V was clipped by 4 bases and J by 0 bases; unmatched bases: 3. CDR1 and CDR2 (germline): LNHDA, SQIVND (reference sequence). Using reference TRBV19 and TRBJ1-1 for the parts outside the CDR3, the full variable domain is DGGITQSPKYLFRKEGQNVTLSCEQNLNHDAMYWYRQDPGQGLRLIYYSQIVNDFQKGDIAEGYSVSREKKESFPLTVTSAQKNPTAFYLCASSRDRAMNTEAFFGQGTRLTVV.

The chain recombines TRBV27 with TRBJ1-4; D call uncertain. This CDR3 contains 15 residues. Deletions cut 6 bases from V and 2 bases from J, with 13 bases between. Germline V gene lookup returns CDR1 MNHEY and CDR2 SMNVEV (reference sequence). Written as DNA, the CDR3 is TGTGCCAGCAGCCCCCTCGGGGTTACTAATGAAAAACTGTTTTTT. This codes for CASSPLGVTNEKLFF. Based on the CDR3 plus reference TRBV27 and TRBJ1-4, the full variable domain is EAQVTQNPRYLITVTGKKLTVTCSQNMNHEYMSWYRQDPGLGLRQIYYSMNVEVTDKGDVPEGYKVSRKEKRNFPLILESPSPNQTSLYFCASSPLGVTNEKLFFGSGTQLSVL.

This clone has just one count. This rearrangement joins TRBV6-5 to TRBJ1-1, with D perhaps TRBD1 (6 bases). The CDR3 loop spans 13 amino acids. V was trimmed by 4 bases and J by 1 base, leaving 7 bases between them. Germline CDR1 and CDR2: MNHEY and SVGAGI. This CDR3 reads CASSSQGNTEAFF. The DNA for the CDR3 is TGTGCCAGCAGTTCACAGGGGAACACTGAAGCTTTCTTT.

The chain carries TRBV10-3 and TRBJ1-2, with TRBD1 matching 7 bases. Germline V gene sequence: CDR1 ENHRY, CDR2 SYGVKD. J was trimmed by 3 bases and V by 0 bases; bases with no gene match: 4. The CDR3 runs to 15 residues. DNA of the CDR3: TGTGCCATCAGTGAGTCCGACAGGGTGGACTATGGCTACACCTTC. Its translation is CAISESDRVDYGYTF.

This chain uses TRBV6-5 with TRBJ1-4; unclear D gene. V lost 0 bases and J lost 5, with 13 bases in between. Germline V CDR1 and CDR2: MNHEY, SVGAGI. The CDR3 consists of 16 residues. The CDR3 region has the DNA TGTGCCAGCAGTTACTCGAATCCGTCCCCGAATGAAAAACTGTTTTTT. This sequence encodes CASSYSNPSPNEKLFF.

This clone has only a few counts. V is TRBV19 and J is TRBJ2-2; maybe TRBD1 (5 bases). Looked up from germline, CDR1 is LNHDA and CDR2 is SQIVND (reference sequence). The V and J ends lost 6 bases and 1 base respectively, with 6 bases between them. This CDR3 is built from 13 residues. The CDR3 region has the DNA TGTGCCAGTAGGCAGGGGAACACCGGGGAGCTGTTTTTT. Translated, it gives CASRQGNTGELFF.

This chain uses TRBV28 with TRBJ1-3; D remains ambiguous. Trimming removed 4 bases from V and 4 bases from J, with 14 bases in between. The CDR3 runs to 15 residues. Germline CDR1 reads MDHEN; CDR2 reads SYDVKM. DNA of the CDR3: TGTGCCAGCAGTTCTCTCCCCCCGCAGGGAAACACCATATATTTT. It is translated as CASSSLPPQGNTIYF. The complete variable domain, with remaining parts taken from reference TRBV28 and TRBJ1-3, reads DVKVTQSSRYLVKRTGEKVFLECVQDMDHENMFWYRQDPGLGLRLIYFSYDVKMKEKGDIPEGYSVSREKKERFSLILESASTNQTSMYLCASSSLPPQGNTIYFGEGSWLTVV.

This clone turned up a few times. The gene calls are TRBV29-1 and TRBJ2-7, with D maybe TRBD2 (5 bases). Germline CDR1 and CDR2: SQVTM and ANQGSEA. The V end lost 5 bases, the J end lost 0 bases, and 14 bases lay between the germline ends. The CDR3 is 14 amino acids. This chain's CDR3 is CSVRTSDGSYEQYF. The CDR3 region has the DNA TGCAGCGTTCGAACTAGTGACGGCTCCTACGAGCAGTACTTC.

The V gene is TRBV7-9, the J gene TRBJ2-7; D is unresolved. CDR1 and CDR2 from the germline V gene are SEHNR and FQNEAQ (reference sequence). The length of the CDR3 is 14 residues. The V end lost 0 bases, the J end lost 2 bases, and 8 bases lay between the germline ends. Here the CDR3 DNA reads TGTGCCAGCAGCTTAGCGTCGGCGGCCTACGAGCAGTACTTC. This translates into CASSLASAAYEQYF.

This chain links TRBV14 with TRBJ2-7; 12 nucleotides line up with TRBD2. The CDR3 length is 14 residues. J gave up 2 bases and V 5 bases, and 1 base lay outside the gene matches. Germline V gene data show CDR1 as SGHDN and CDR2 as FVKESK. The CDR3: CASSASGRAYEQYF. Written as DNA, the CDR3 is TGTGCCAGCAGCGCTAGCGGGAGGGCCTACGAGCAGTACTTC.

The rearrangement links TRBV29-1 to TRBJ2-2, with a possible D match to TRBD1 (5 bases). There are 16 residues in the CDR3. Trimming shortened V by 0 bases and J by 6 bases, and 17 bases separated the two germline ends. Germline lookup yields CDR1 SQVTM and CDR2 ANQGSEA. The DNA for the CDR3 is TGCAGCGTTGAAGAGTGGGAAGGGGTAGTCCCCGGGGAGCTGTTTTTT. Protein product: CSVEEWEGVVPGELFF.

This clone was recorded only once. The CDR3 loop is CSVEEYGYTF. CDR3 nucleotide sequence: TGCAGCGTGGAGGAGTATGGCTACACCTTC. The chain uses TRBV29-1 and TRBJ1-2; D is ambiguous. The V gene's germline CDR1 is SQVTM and CDR2 ANQGSEA. V lost 6 bases to trimming and J lost 5 bases, with 7 bases between them. The CDR3 runs to 10 residues.